This T cell receptor beta chain was sequenced for a study of radiotherapy plus CTLA-4 blockade in lung cancer. As to this clone: What it binds is not known.

Points from the study as a whole: Blood-borne expansion of tumor-derived TCR clones followed radiotherapy plus ipilimumab. Per reports, early blood T cell clone dynamics, plus interferon-beta, forecast response most strongly.

The germline gives CDR1 SGHAT, CDR2 FQNNGV. The J segment lost 3 bases and the V segment lost 1 base, leaving 3 bases of the junction unmatched. This CDR3 is 17 amino acids long. TCRdb keeps only in-frame clones here, not all; method: immunoSEQ multiplex PCR. The sample records some 40,000 clones, more than 70% being singletons. Treatment of patients with chemo-refractory metastatic non-small-cell lung cancer consisted of focal radiation plus CTLA-4 blockade with ipilimumab. The sequence derives from a human donor with non-small cell lung cancer that progressed on radiotherapy plus ipilimumab. Sequencing used peripheral blood, obtained from a patient treated with radiotherapy plus ipilimumab. The rearrangement uses TRBV11-2 and TRBJ2-2, with 12 bases aligning to TRBD2. The CDR3 here is CASSLASGGADTGELFF. The CDR3 nucleotides read TGTGCCAGCAGCTTAGCTAGCGGGGGGGCCGACACCGGGGAGCTGTTTTTT.